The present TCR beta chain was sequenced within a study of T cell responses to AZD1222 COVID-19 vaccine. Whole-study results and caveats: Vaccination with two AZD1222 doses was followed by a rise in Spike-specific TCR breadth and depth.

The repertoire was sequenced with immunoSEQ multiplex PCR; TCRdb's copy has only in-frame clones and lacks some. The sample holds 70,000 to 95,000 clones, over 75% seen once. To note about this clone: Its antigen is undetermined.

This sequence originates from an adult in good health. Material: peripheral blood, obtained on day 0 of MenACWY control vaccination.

In nucleotides, the CDR3 is TGCGCCAGCAGCTTGGGACAGGGAAACACCATATATTTT. Residues: CASSLGQGNTIYF. V usage is TRBV5-1 and J usage is TRBJ1-3; a weak D match, TRBD1 (5 bases). CDR3 size: 13 residues. Germline V lookup: CDR1 SGHRS, CDR2 YFSETQ. Trimming removed 0 bases from V and 4 bases from J, with 5 bases in between.